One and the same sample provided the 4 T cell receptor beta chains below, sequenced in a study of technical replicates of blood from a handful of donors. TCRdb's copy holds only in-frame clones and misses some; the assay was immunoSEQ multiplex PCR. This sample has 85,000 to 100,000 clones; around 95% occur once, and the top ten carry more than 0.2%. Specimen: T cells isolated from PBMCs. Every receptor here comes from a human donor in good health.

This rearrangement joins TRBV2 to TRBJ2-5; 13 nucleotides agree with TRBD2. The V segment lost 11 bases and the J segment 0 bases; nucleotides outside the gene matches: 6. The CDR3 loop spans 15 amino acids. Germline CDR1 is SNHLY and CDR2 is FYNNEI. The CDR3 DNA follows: TGTGCCGGCTCGGGACTAGCGGGATACCAAGAGACCCAGTACTTC. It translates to CAGSGLAGYQETQYF.

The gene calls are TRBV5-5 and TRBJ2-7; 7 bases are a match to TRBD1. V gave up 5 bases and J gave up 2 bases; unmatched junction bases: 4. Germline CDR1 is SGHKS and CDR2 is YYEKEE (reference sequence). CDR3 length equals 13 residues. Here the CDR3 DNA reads TGTGCCAGCAGGTGGGGACAGACCTACGAGCAGTACTTC. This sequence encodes CASRWGQTYEQYF.

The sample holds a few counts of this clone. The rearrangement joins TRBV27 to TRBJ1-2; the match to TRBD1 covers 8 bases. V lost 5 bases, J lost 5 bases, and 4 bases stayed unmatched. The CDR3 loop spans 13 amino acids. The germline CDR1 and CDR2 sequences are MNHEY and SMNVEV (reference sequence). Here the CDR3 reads CASSEDRVYGYTF. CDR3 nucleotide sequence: TGTGCCAGCAGTGAGGACAGGGTTTATGGCTACACCTTC.

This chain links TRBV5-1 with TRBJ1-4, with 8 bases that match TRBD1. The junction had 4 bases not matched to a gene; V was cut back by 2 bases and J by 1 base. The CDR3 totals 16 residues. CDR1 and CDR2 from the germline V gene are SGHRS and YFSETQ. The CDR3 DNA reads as TGCGCCAGCAGCTTTGGACAGGGTCTAACTAATGAAAAACTGTTTTTT. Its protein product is CASSFGQGLTNEKLFF. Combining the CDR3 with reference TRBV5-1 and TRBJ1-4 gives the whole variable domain KAGVTQTPRYLIKTRGQQVTLSCSPISGHRSVSWYQQTPGQGLQFLFEYFSETQRNKGNFPGRFSGRQFSNSRSEMNVSTLELGDSALYLCASSFGQGLTNEKLFFGSGTQLSVL.